This TCR beta chain was recorded in a study of OX40 agonist ivuxolimab in advanced cancers. For the study in its entirety: Ivuxolimab was an agonistic, fully human IgG2 monoclonal antibody directed against OX40 (CD134), a costimulatory receptor. The dose-escalation cohort was 82.7% male with a mean age of about 58 years, ranging from about 20 to 80. Among the 52 dose-escalation patients, around 20 had hepatocellular carcinoma, about 15 melanoma, 9 renal cell carcinoma and 9 head and neck cancer. Three dose-escalation patients achieved partial responses, one with hepatocellular carcinoma and two with cutaneous melanoma. The point of sequencing TCRbeta in the periphery was to test whether ivuxolimab changed TCR sequence diversity and drove clonal T-cell expansion. The paper reports the monotherapy dose-escalation portion (N of about 50 patients) of the phase I ivuxolimab trial. Intravenous ivuxolimab was administered to patients every 2 weeks at six dose levels: 0.01, 0.1, 0.3, 1.5, 3 and 10 mg/kg. Prior anti-PD-1, anti-PD-L1 or anti-CTLA-4 therapy was permitted, and 40% of dose-escalation patients had received checkpoint inhibitors.

For sequencing of the TCRbeta CDR3 region, genomic DNA was extracted from the sorted cells. TCRbeta CDR3 regions were sequenced using the immunoSEQ Assay. TCRdb retrieved this table from immuneACCESS and kept in-frame rearrangements only. Not all clones are present; in checked studies, unresolved V genes account for under half, and no reason is known for the remainder. This sample gives about 91,000 clones in total; 86% of them show up just once. Approximately 2% of the sample is held by the ten biggest clonotypes. Points on this clone: The target of this receptor is not known. No base quality information exists; no much larger clone differs at one position.

The CDR3 sequence holds 15 residues, the cysteine and phenylalanine included. CDR3 DNA only is kept here, 45 bases in frame from base 1. From a lookup of the germline V gene, CDR1 and CDR2 are SGHRS and YFSETQ. The V end gives up 1 base and the J end 7 bases, leaving 8 bases in the junction not matched to a gene. The paper's findings and limits, for the study overall: At doses of 0.1 to 3.0 mg/kg, clonal expansion of both CD4+ and CD8+ T cells in blood was seen between baseline and week 6. Which antigens the clonally expanded peripheral T cells were specific for was not determined. After ivuxolimab, CD8+ T cells had more expanded clones than CD4+ T cells on average. In partial responders in the 0.1-3.0 mg/kg groups, normalized peripheral clonal expansion was found to be among the lowest, especially among CD8+ T cells. Low levels of normalized T-cell clonal expansion were also seen in some nonresponding patients.

The trial excluded patients who had a history of autoimmune disease or were on systemic immunosuppression. In every dose cohort, peripheral blood was drawn for TCR sequencing at baseline, cycle 4 day 1, and cycle 7 day 1. Samples were obtained from an open-label, multicenter, first-in-human phase I dose-escalation trial of ivuxolimab. Adults with locally advanced or metastatic melanoma, renal cell carcinoma, hepatocellular carcinoma or head and neck squamous cell carcinoma were enrolled in the trial. Before TCR sequencing, CD4+ T cells and CD8+ T cells from peripheral blood were sorted into separate populations.

The chain is encoded by TRBV5-1 joined to TRBJ2-3, with TRBD2 identical over 8 junction bases. This sequence was found in an adult with an advanced solid tumor such as melanoma, head and neck, liver or kidney cancer. The material sequenced was CD4+ or CD8+ T cells sorted from blood, taken in a trial of the OX40 agonist ivuxolimab. The nucleotides read TGCGCCAGCAGCTTGTTCAGCGGGAGTGGGAATACGCAGTATTTT. Its product reads: CASSLFSGSGNTQYF.